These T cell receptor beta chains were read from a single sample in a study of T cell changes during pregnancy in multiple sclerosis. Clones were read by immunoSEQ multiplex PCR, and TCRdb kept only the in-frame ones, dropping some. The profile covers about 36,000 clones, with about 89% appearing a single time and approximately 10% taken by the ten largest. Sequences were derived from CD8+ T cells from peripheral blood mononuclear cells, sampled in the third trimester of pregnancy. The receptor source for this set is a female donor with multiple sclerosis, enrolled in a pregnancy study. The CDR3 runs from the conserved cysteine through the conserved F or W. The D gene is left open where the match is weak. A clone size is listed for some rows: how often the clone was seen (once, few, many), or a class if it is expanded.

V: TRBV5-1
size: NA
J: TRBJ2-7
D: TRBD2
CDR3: CASHDWTSGLYEQYF
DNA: TGCGCCAGTCACGACTGGACTAGCGGACTCTACGAGCAGTACTTC

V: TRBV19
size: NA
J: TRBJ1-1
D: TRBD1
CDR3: CASRRAGGYTEAFF
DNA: TGTGCCAGTAGAAGGGCAGGGGGCTACACTGAAGCTTTCTTT

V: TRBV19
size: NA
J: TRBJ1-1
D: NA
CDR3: CASSPRGGGTEAFF
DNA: TGTGCCAGTAGTCCCAGGGGAGGGGGGACTGAAGCTTTCTTT

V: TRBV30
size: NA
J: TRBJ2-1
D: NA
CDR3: CARETGSLHNEQFF
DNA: TGTGCCCGTGAAACAGGGTCGTTGCACAATGAGCAGTTCTTC

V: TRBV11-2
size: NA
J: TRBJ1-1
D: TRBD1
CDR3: CASSPRGLGNTEAFF
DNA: TGTGCCAGCAGCCCCAGGGGGCTGGGGAACACTGAAGCTTTCTTT

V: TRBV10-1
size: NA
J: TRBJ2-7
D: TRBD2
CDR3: CARGLYEQYF
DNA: TGCGCCAGGGGACTATACGAGCAGTACTTC

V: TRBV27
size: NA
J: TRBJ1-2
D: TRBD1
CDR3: CASSLWSTGSNYGYTF
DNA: TGTGCCAGCAGTTTATGGTCGACAGGGTCTAACTATGGCTACACCTTC

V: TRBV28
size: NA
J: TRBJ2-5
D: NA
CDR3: CASSFRGWEETQYF
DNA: TGTGCCAGCAGTTTTCGGGGATGGGAAGAGACCCAGTACTTC

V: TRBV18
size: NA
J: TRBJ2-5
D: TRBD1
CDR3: CASSPRDRANQETQYF
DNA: TGTGCCAGCTCACCCAGGGACAGGGCCAACCAAGAGACCCAGTACTTC

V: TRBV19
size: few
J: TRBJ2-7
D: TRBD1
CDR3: CASTGTGSYEQYF
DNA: TGTGCCAGTACTGGGACAGGATCCTACGAGCAGTACTTC

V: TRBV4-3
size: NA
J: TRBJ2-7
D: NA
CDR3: CASSQGAASYEQYF
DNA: TGCGCCAGCAGCCAGGGGGCAGCAAGCTACGAGCAGTACTTC

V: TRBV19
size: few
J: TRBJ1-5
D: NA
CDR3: CASSISLNQPQHF
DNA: TGTGCCAGTAGTATAAGCCTGAATCAGCCCCAGCATTTT

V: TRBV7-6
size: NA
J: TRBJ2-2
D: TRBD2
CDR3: CASSGGLVGGELFF
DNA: TGTGCCAGCAGCGGCGGACTAGTTGGCGGGGAGCTGTTTTTT

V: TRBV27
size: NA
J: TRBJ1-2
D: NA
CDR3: CASSMDVIGGAIYGYTF
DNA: TGTGCCAGCAGTATGGATGTAATTGGAGGGGCAATATATGGCTACACCTTC

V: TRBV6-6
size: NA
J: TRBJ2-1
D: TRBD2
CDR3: CASRPGLAGYNEQFF
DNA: TGTGCCAGCAGACCCGGACTAGCGGGCTACAATGAGCAGTTCTTC

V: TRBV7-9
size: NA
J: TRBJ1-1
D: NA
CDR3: CASSSHSFPEAFF
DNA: TGTGCCAGCAGCTCTCACTCGTTCCCTGAAGCTTTCTTT

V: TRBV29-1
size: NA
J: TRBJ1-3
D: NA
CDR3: CSIEYGNTIYF
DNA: TGCAGTATCGAGTATGGAAACACCATATATTTT

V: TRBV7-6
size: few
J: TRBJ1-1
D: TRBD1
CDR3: CASSHRGGSTEAFF
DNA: TGTGCCAGCAGCCACAGGGGAGGTAGCACTGAAGCTTTCTTT

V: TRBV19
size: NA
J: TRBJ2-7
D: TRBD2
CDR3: CASSIGSGAYEQYF
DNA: TGTGCCAGTAGTATAGGGAGCGGGGCCTACGAGCAGTACTTC

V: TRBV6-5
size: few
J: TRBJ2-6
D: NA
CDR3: CASTEGANVLTF
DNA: TGTGCCAGCACGGAGGGCGCCAACGTCCTGACTTTC

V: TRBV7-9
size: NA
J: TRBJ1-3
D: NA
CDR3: CASSRRPGINSGNTIYF
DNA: TGTGCCAGCAGCCGACGTCCAGGCATCAACTCTGGAAACACCATATATTTT

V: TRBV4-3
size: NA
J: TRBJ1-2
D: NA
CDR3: CASSQELEGSYYGYTF
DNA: TGCGCCAGCAGCCAAGAATTGGAGGGCTCCTACTATGGCTACACCTTC

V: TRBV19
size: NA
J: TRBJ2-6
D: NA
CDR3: CASSRGSGANVLTF
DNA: TGTGCCAGTAGTCGGGGTTCAGGGGCCAACGTCCTGACTTTC

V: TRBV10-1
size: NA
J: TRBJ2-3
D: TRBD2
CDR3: CASSDGTSDSTDTQYF
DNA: TGCGCCAGCAGCGATGGGACTAGCGACTCCACAGATACGCAGTATTTT

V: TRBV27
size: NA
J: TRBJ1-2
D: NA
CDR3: CASSSRTGSYGYTF
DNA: TGTGCCAGCAGTTCCCGTACAGGGAGCTATGGCTACACCTTC

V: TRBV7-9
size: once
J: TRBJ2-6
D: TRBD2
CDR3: CASSLEAGGISGANVLTF
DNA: TGTGCCAGCAGCTTAGAGGCGGGGGGTATCTCTGGGGCCAACGTCCTGACTTTC

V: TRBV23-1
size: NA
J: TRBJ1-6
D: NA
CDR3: CASSRSGKPLHF
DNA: TGCGCCAGCAGTCGTAGCGGGAAACCCCTCCACTTT

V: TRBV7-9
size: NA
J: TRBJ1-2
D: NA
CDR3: CASQGGNYGYTF
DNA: TGTGCCAGCCAAGGGGGAAACTATGGCTACACCTTC

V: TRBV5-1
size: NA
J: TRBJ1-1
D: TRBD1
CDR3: CASSWGQTEAFF
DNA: TGCGCCAGCAGCTGGGGACAGACTGAAGCTTTCTTT

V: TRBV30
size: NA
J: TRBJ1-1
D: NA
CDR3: CAWTRDSSLNTEAFF
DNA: TGTGCCTGGACCCGGGACTCGAGTTTGAACACTGAAGCTTTCTTT

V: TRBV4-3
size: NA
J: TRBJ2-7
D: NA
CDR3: CASSPGSASSYEQYF
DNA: TGCGCCAGCAGCCCGGGAAGCGCGAGCTCCTACGAGCAGTACTTC

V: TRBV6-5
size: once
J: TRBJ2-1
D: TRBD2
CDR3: CASSPGLAGVREQFF
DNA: TGTGCCAGCAGTCCGGGACTAGCGGGAGTAAGGGAGCAGTTCTTC

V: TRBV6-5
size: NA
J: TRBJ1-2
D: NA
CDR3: CASSKTGLGYGYTF
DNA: TGTGCCAGCAGCAAAACAGGGTTGGGCTATGGCTACACCTTC

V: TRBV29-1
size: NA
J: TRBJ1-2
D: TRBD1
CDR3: CSARGKGANYGYTF
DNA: TGCAGCGCCCGGGGGAAGGGGGCAAACTATGGCTACACCTTC

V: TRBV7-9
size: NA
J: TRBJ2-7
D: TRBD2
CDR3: CASSPTSDLSYEQYF
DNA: TGTGCCAGCAGTCCCACTAGCGACTTATCCTACGAGCAGTACTTC

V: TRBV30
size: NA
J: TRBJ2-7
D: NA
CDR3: CAWLDSPNYEQYF
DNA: TGTGCCTGGTTGGACAGTCCCAACTACGAGCAGTACTTC

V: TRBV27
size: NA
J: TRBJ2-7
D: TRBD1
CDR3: CASKQGAMSSYEQYF
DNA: TGTGCCAGCAAACAGGGGGCTATGAGCTCCTACGAGCAGTACTTC

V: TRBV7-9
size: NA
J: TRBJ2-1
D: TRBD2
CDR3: CASSSWTSGTNEQFF
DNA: TGTGCCAGCAGCTCCTGGACTAGCGGGACCAATGAGCAGTTCTTC

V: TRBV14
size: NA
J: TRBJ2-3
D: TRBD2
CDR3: CASSQERWTRSTDTQYF
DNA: TGTGCCAGCAGCCAAGAGAGATGGACTAGGTCCACAGATACGCAGTATTTT

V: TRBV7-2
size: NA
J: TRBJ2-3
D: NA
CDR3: CASSLGGVQDTQYF
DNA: TGTGCCAGCAGCTTAGGGGGGGTTCAAGATACGCAGTATTTT

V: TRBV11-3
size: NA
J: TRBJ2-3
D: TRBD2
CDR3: CASSLGTSEGDTQYF
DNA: TGTGCCAGCAGCTTAGGGACTAGCGAAGGAGATACGCAGTATTTT

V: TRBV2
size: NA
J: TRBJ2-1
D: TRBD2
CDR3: CAGMTSGGYNEQFF
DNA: TGTGCCGGGATGACTAGCGGGGGATACAATGAGCAGTTCTTC

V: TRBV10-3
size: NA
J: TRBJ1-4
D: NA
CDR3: CAIRTQDNEKLFF
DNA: TGTGCCATCCGTACACAGGATAATGAAAAACTGTTTTTT

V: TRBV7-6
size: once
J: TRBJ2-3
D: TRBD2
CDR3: CASSHGGGPDTQYF
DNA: TGTGCCAGCAGCCACGGGGGGGGCCCAGATACGCAGTATTTT

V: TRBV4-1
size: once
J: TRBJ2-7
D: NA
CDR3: CASSQDPLANSYEQYF
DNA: TGCGCCAGCAGCCAAGATCCGTTGGCCAACTCCTACGAGCAGTACTTC

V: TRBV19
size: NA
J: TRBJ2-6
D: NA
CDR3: CASSIGSGANVLTF
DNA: TGTGCCAGTAGTATTGGCTCCGGGGCCAACGTCCTGACTTTC

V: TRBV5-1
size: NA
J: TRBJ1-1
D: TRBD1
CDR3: CASSFETPGQGDTEAFF
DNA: TGCGCCAGCAGCTTCGAGACACCGGGACAGGGGGACACTGAAGCTTTCTTT

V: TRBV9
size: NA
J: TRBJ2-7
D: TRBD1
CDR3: CASSVGDSNYEQYF
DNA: TGTGCCAGCAGCGTCGGGGACAGTAACTACGAGCAGTACTTC

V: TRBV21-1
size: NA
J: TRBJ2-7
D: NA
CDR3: CASSNFPRAGTYEQYF
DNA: TGTGCCAGCAGCAATTTCCCGCGGGCAGGAACCTACGAGCAGTACTTC

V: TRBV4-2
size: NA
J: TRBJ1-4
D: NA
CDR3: CASRGTGWGEKLFF
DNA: TGTGCCAGCAGGGGAACAGGGTGGGGTGAAAAACTGTTTTTT

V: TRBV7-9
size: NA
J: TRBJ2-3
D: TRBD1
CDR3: CASSFGQGMDTQYF
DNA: TGTGCCAGCAGCTTCGGACAGGGGATGGATACGCAGTATTTT

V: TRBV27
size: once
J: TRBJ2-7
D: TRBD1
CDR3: CASRKGGTGAYEQYF
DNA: TGTGCCAGCAGAAAGGGGGGGACAGGGGCCTACGAGCAGTACTTC

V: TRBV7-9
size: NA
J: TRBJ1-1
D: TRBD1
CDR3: CASSRRGHELNTEAFF
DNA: TGTGCCAGCAGCCGCAGGGGGCACGAGTTGAACACTGAAGCTTTCTTT